Presented here are 21 T cell receptor beta chains from one specimen sequenced in a study of T cells in Graves' hyperthyroidism and ophthalmopathy. The source material, RNA transcripts, was used to amplify TCR beta CDR3 regions. HTBI primers were the set used in a first-round RT-PCR of the TCR CDR3. TCRdb analysed the multiplex PCR reads with MiXCR anew, one entry per CDR3 protein. The sample includes more than 500,000 distinct CDR3 sequences, 15% to 20% of them seen just once. Sequences were obtained from blood. All receptors come from a woman under 40 with Graves' ophthalmopathy.

This clonotype was seen just once. The chain combines TRBV14 with TRBJ2-2; possible D gene TRBD1, 7 bases. The CDR3 runs 15 residues. Germline CDR1 and CDR2: SGHDN and FVKESK. Trimming removed 3 bases at V and 0 bases at J, with 8 bases between. Here the CDR3 reads CASSHRGANTGELFF. CDR3 sequence (DNA): TGTGCCAGCAGCCACAGGGGGGCGAACACCGGGGAGCTGTTTTTT. The full variable domain, in which reference TRBV14 and TRBJ2-2 provide the parts outside the CDR3, is EAGVTQFPSHSVIEKGQTVTLRCDPISGHDNLYWYRRVMGKEIKFLLHFVKESKQDESGMPNNRFLAERTGGTYSTLKVQPAELEDSGVYFCASSHRGANTGELFFGEGSRLTVL.

This clonotype was found a few times. The rearrangement uses TRBV6-1 and TRBJ2-3, with D unresolved. Between the trimmed V and J ends, which lost 6 bases and 3 bases, there was a span of 19 bases. This CDR3 has 16 residues. Looked up from germline, CDR1 is MNHNS and CDR2 is SASEGT. DNA of the CDR3: TGTGCCAGCAGCCCCGACCTAGGGTTCGGGACAGATACGCAGTATTTT. It codes for CASSPDLGFGTDTQYF.

The chain is built from TRBV4-1 and TRBJ2-3; tentative D call: TRBD2 (6 bases). V lost 0 bases and J 3 bases, leaving 28 bases between the germline ends. The CDR3 totals 21 residues. In germline, CDR1 is MGHRA, CDR2 YSYEKL. CDR3 nucleotide sequence: TGCGCCAGCAGCCAAGATGGGGTACACTGGGGGGACTTACGTATGACAGATACGCAGTATTTT. It is translated as CASSQDGVHWGDLRMTDTQYF.

Worth noting for this clonotype: A much larger clone lies one base from this, so it may be a read error. The chain employs TRBV7-2 and TRBJ2-1; D gene unclear. Trimming shortened V by 0 bases and J by 10 bases, and 13 bases separated the two germline ends. The CDR3 covers 14 residues. Germline CDR1 SGHTA, CDR2 FQGNSA. The CDR3: CASSLAPGSGEQFF. The DNA of the CDR3 is TGTGCCAGCAGCTTAGCGCCGGGCTCGGGCGAGCAGTTCTTC.

DNA for the CDR3: TGTGCCAGCAGGGCGATGACCTTACGTGTTGATGACGAGCAGTACTTC. This gives the protein CASRAMTLRVDDEQYF. This rearrangement joins TRBV6-2 or TRBV6-3 to TRBJ2-7; D remains unclear. Germline loops: CDR1 MNHEY, CDR2 SVGEGT. The CDR3 consists of 16 residues. The V end was cut by 6 bases, the J end by 5 bases, with 23 bases between.

J is TRBJ1-2 and V is TRBV6-2 or TRBV6-3; 10 bases fit TRBD1. This CDR3 is 15 amino acids long. V was clipped by 5 bases and J by 4 bases; unmatched bases: 7. The germline CDR1 and CDR2 sequences are MNHEY and SVGEGT. The CDR3 protein is CASSDRGRQFYGYTF. The CDR3 DNA reads TGTGCCAGCAGTGACAGGGGGCGTCAGTTCTATGGCTACACCTTC.

V gene TRBV19 combines with J gene TRBJ2-1; D is undetermined. Trimming took off 6 bases at V and 6 bases at J, with 12 bases between the two ends. This CDR3 has 13 amino acids. The germline V gene encodes CDR1 LNHDA and CDR2 SQIVND (reference sequence). CDR3 coding DNA: TGTGCCAGTAGGGGATGGTGGGGCAATGAGCAGTTCTTC. It encodes CASRGWWGNEQFF. Using reference TRBV19 and TRBJ2-1 for the parts outside the CDR3, the full variable domain is DGGITQSPKYLFRKEGQNVTLSCEQNLNHDAMYWYRQDPGQGLRLIYYSQIVNDFQKGDIAEGYSVSREKKESFPLTVTSAQKNPTAFYLCASRGWWGNEQFFGPGTRLTVL.

This clonotype was recorded a few times. The gene calls are TRBV4-2 and TRBJ1-1, with TRBD1 matching over 8 bases. From germline, CDR1 is LGHNA and CDR2 YNFKEQ. The trim removed 3 bases at V and 8 bases at J, leaving 8 bases unmatched. The CDR3 runs to 14 residues. The CDR3 is CASSQGDRTKEAFF. In DNA, the CDR3 is TGTGCCAGCAGCCAGGGGGACAGGACTAAAGAAGCTTTCTTT.

V usage is TRBV5-6 and J usage is TRBJ2-1, with 11 bases that match TRBD2. Germline loops: CDR1 SGHDT, CDR2 YYEEEE. The CDR3 is 16 amino acids. J gave up 9 bases and V 2 bases, and 10 bases lay outside the gene matches. For the CDR3, the DNA is TGTGCCAGCAGCTTCCGGACTAGCGGGTTTCAGCGTGAGCAGTTCTTC. Translated, it gives CASSFRTSGFQREQFF.

This clonotype was observed a few times. The chain uses TRBV6-2 or TRBV6-3 and TRBJ2-5; tentatively, D is TRBD2 (5 bases). Germline CDR1 MNHEY, CDR2 SVGEGT. This CDR3 is 13 amino acids long. With 2 bases removed from V and 3 bases from J, the gap between germline ends came to 7 bases. The CDR3, as DNA: TGTGCCAGCAGTTACGAGGGCGAAGAGACCCAGTACTTC. This translates into CASSYEGEETQYF.

The CDR3, as DNA: TGTGCCACCAGTGCAGGGGGTGCTTACGAGCAGTACTTC. It is translated as CATSAGGAYEQYF. The V and J genes are TRBV24-1 and TRBJ2-7; 7 nucleotides match TRBD1. The CDR3 loop spans 13 amino acids. Losses at the gene ends were 5 bases for V and 4 bases for J; bases not matched to a gene: 4. Germline values: CDR1 KGHDR, CDR2 SFDVKD.

The CDR3 region has the DNA TGTGCCAGCAGCCTACTACAGGGCGAGCAGTACTTC. It encodes CASSLLQGEQYF. V and J are TRBV28 and TRBJ2-7; tentatively, D is TRBD1 (6 bases). The CDR3 is 12 residues long. Germline CDR1 MDHEN, CDR2 SYDVKM. V shed 6 bases and J shed 6 bases, with 12 bases lying between them.

This clonotype was counted only a few times. This chain connects TRBV28 to TRBJ2-5, with D possibly being TRBD1 (6 bases). CDR3 length: 16 amino acids. The V and J ends lost 7 bases and 2 bases respectively, with 20 bases between them. The V gene's germline CDR1 is MDHEN and CDR2 SYDVKM. The CDR3 DNA is TGTGCCAGCAAAGGGGGTAGAATGACGGGGCAAGAGACCCAGTACTTC. Translating it yields CASKGGRMTGQETQYF.

In its sample, this clonotype was seen many times. The chain couples TRBV20-1 to TRBJ2-7; TRBD2 agrees at 11 bases. The CDR3 is 16 amino acids. Germline CDR1 is DFQATT and CDR2 is SNEGSKA (reference sequence). The V segment lost 3 bases and the J segment 0 bases; nucleotides outside the gene matches: 7. CDR3 nucleotide sequence: TGCAGTGCTAGTTCCCTAGCGGGAGGCCACTCCTACGAGCAGTACTTC. Translation gives CSASSLAGGHSYEQYF.

At least ten counts were recorded for this clonotype. This rearrangement joins TRBV12-3 or TRBV12-4 to TRBJ1-1; the D gene is possibly TRBD1 (5 bases). This CDR3 has 12 residues. Trimming stripped 1 base from V and 11 bases from J, with 11 bases between. The CDR3 bases are TGTGCCAGCAGTTTAGGGCAGGGTTGGGCTTTCTTT. It specifies CASSLGQGWAFF.

This clonotype occurred a few times. J is TRBJ2-5 and V is TRBV28, with 7 bases that match TRBD1. Germline CDR1 reads MDHEN; CDR2 reads SYDVKM. Germline trimming cut 4 bases from V and 2 bases from J; bases unmatched to any gene: 7. This CDR3 region has 15 residues. Here the CDR3 reads CASSSLKDRQETQYF. CDR3 nucleotides: TGTGCCAGCAGTTCCCTAAAGGACAGGCAAGAGACCCAGTACTTC. The full variable domain, with the rest looked up from reference TRBV28 and TRBJ2-5, is DVKVTQSSRYLVKRTGEKVFLECVQDMDHENMFWYRQDPGLGLRLIYFSYDVKMKEKGDIPEGYSVSREKKERFSLILESASTNQTSMYLCASSSLKDRQETQYFGPGTRLLVL.

V and J are TRBV6-2 or TRBV6-3 and TRBJ1-2, with TRBD1 identical over 8 bases. Germline loops: CDR1 MNHEY, CDR2 SVGEGT. CDR3 length equals 14 residues. The ends lost 5 bases at V and 8 bases at J; junction bases unmatched: 10. The CDR3 region is CASSTGQGLGGYTF. DNA for the CDR3: TGTGCCAGCAGTACCGGACAGGGTTTAGGCGGCTACACCTTC.

The CDR3 DNA sequence: TGCGCCAGCAGCCAAGATCGGGTGGGGGAGCTGTTTTTT. Protein sequence: CASSQDRVGELFF. This chain joins TRBV4-3 and TRBJ2-2; D remains unclear. Germline values: CDR1 LGHNA, CDR2 YSLEER. V lost 0 bases and J 8 bases, leaving 7 bases between the germline ends. This CDR3 contains 13 residues.

This clonotype occurred many times. The CDR3 protein is CASSEVGTGYYGYTF. The CDR3 nucleotides are TGTGCCAGCAGTGAAGTCGGGACAGGGTACTATGGCTACACCTTC. The rearrangement links TRBV6-1 to TRBJ1-2, with 9 bases identical to TRBD1. Germline V gives CDR1 MNHNS, CDR2 SASEGT. V gave up 1 base and J gave up 3 bases; unmatched junction bases: 3. The CDR3 length is 15 residues.

This clonotype was counted ten times or more. This chain connects TRBV28 to TRBJ2-1, with D possibly being TRBD2 (6 bases). Between the trimmed V and J ends, which lost 3 bases and 13 bases, there was a span of 13 bases. The CDR3 has 12 residues. The V gene's germline CDR1 is MDHEN and CDR2 SYDVKM. CDR3 in amino acids: CASSFFGRDQFF. In DNA, the CDR3 is TGTGCCAGCAGTTTCTTCGGGCGGGACCAGTTCTTC.

This clonotype was found many times. This chain connects TRBV6-1 to TRBJ1-2; D remains unclear. V was cut by 1 base and J by 4 bases, with 7 bases left in between. Germline V gene sequence: CDR1 MNHNS, CDR2 SASEGT. CDR3 length equals 13 residues. For the CDR3, the DNA is TGTGCCAGCAGTGAAGAACAGTTCTATGGCTACACCTTC. It codes for CASSEEQFYGYTF.